This TCR beta chain was identified in a study of blood T cell repertoires in COVID-19. Looking at the study overall: COVID-19 samples from acute and convalescent phases originated in the United States, Italy and Spain. In each case, the material was cDNA or gDNA derived from T cells, B-cell-depleted T cells, or PBMCs.

CDR3 length: 13 residues. Trimming took off 3 bases at V and 3 bases at J, with 8 bases between the two ends. Germline assignment: CDR1 MNHEY and CDR2 SVGAGI. This clone came up once. Original methodology: Amplification of reference gene primers was used by the study to estimate nucleated cell counts. Libraries were prepared by immunoSEQ multiplex PCR; TCRdb keeps only in-frame clonotypes and omits some of them. That table supplies the V and J calls and clone size; D and trimming were determined from the DNA. The table records roughly 67,000 clones, 65% to 90% of them present only once. Sequencing was done on a sample of peripheral blood. V and J are TRBV6-5 and TRBJ1-1, with no clear D. The receptor was isolated from a man aged 50 to 60 with acute or convalescent COVID-19. The CDR3 region is CASSYVEDTEAFF. The DNA for the CDR3 is TGTGCCAGCAGTTATGTGGAGGACACTGAAGCTTTCTTT.